Sequencing of this TCR beta chain was carried out in a study of shared clonotypes between healthy human individuals. The study, taken as a whole, reports: Generation of non-shared clonotypes was less probable than generation of clonotypes shared by all four donors. Sorted-subset samples were not fully sequenced, rarefaction indicated. The study found about 5% of naive CD4 clonotypes shared across four donors.

Note on this clone: Its antigen is undetermined.

V was clipped by 6 bases and J by 2 bases, with 11 bases between them. The CDR3 spans 14 residues. CDR1 is MNHEY, CDR2 SVGAGI, per germline. Into CD45RA+ naive and CD45RA-negative memory subsets, the CD4+ cells were split. Repertoires were generated with immunoSEQ multiplex PCR, while TCRdb's copy carries only in-frame clones and drops some. The table lists some 2.1 million clones, over 85% of them singletons. Source material: naive CD4+ T cells sorted from blood. Subset here: CD45RA+ positively selected. This chain links TRBV6-5 with TRBJ1-5; tentative D call: TRBD1 (6 bases). The origin of this receptor is a man aged 18 to 30 in good health. This CDR3 is CASRRDTGNQPQHF. In DNA, the CDR3 is TGTGCCAGCAGGAGGGACACCGGCAATCAGCCCCAGCATTTT.